This TCR beta chain was documented in a study of graft-versus-host responses after intestinal transplantation. Whole-study context: Following induction with anti-thymocyte globulin, all recipients were given tacrolimus and steroids for approximately 3 years.

This clone was observed a single time. Its antigen is still unknown. Findings and caveats of the study: There were GvH clones found in recipient marrow, and some of them appeared first in ileum or blood.

The method was immunoSEQ multiplex PCR; TCRdb's version includes in-frame clones alone and lacks a portion of them. The data contain 96,000 or so clones, 90% to 95% of them singletons. In germline, CDR1 is SEHNR, CDR2 FQNEAQ (reference sequence). Between the trimmed V and J ends, which lost 1 base and 6 bases, there was a span of 9 bases. CDR3 length: 13 residues. The sequence derives from a human donor who received an intestinal transplant. Sequences were derived from unstimulated CD4+ T cells sorted from spleen or lymph node cells, sampled before intestinal transplant. V and J are TRBV7-9 and TRBJ1-2, with no clear D. In DNA, the CDR3 is TGTGCCAGCAGCTTAGGATGGGCTAATGGCTACACCTTC. It specifies CASSLGWANGYTF.